Included here is one TCR beta chain sequence, with context. What it binds is unknown. These data originate in a study of T cell responses to AZD1222 COVID-19 vaccine. Findings of the study overall: Spike-specific TCR breadth rose after two AZD1222 doses, and depth rose as well. As reported, nearly half of all spike-specific TCRs target variant regions that are unmutated. Baseline seropositivity occurred in only a handful of AZD1222 recipients. Repertoire sampling happened only post peak T cell response.

This table comes from immunoSEQ multiplex PCR, and its TCRdb copy is limited to in-frame clones, with some not included. The sample consists of 150,000 or so clones, 90% to 95% of them appearing once. The receptor's source is an adult in good health. The sequencing here drew on peripheral blood, taken on day 0 of AZD1222 vaccination.

In DNA form, the CDR3 reads TGTGCCAGCAGCCTTCGGGACAGGGTATTGGGAAACACCATATATTTT. It specifies CASSLRDRVLGNTIYF. V is TRBV9 and J is TRBJ1-3; 9 nucleotides line up with TRBD1. CDR3 length equals 16 residues. Germline V gene sequence: CDR1 SGDLS, CDR2 YYNGEE. V was clipped by 4 bases and J by 4 bases; unmatched bases: 9.